This record covers a single T cell receptor (beta chain). Its specificity is not known. Trimming cost V 5 bases and J 2 bases, with 8 bases left between them. CDR3 length: 13 amino acids. CDR1 is SGHTA, CDR2 FQGNSA, per germline. This record comes from a study of cytomegalovirus exposure and HLA in healthy donors. Study as a whole: Early release data held roughly 90 million unique TCRs from HLA-typed donors.

Overall study findings and caveats: Within a later analysis, the majority of CMV-associated TCR beta chains appeared HLA-restricted. Among TCR sequences, most were rare, though some public TCRs appeared in many donors. Some TCR beta chains (about 180 of them) were listed as cytomegalovirus-associated.

A multiplex PCR was run with 60 Vbeta primers and 13 Jbeta primers. Method: immunoSEQ multiplex PCR; TCRdb's copy keeps in-frame clones and lacks some. The repertoire holds 65,000 or so clones, approximately 82% seen once, with around 2.9% in the top ten. The TCR comes from a girl aged 10 to 17 in good health and CMV-seropositive. Input material: PBMCs. V gene TRBV7-2 combines with J gene TRBJ2-3, with no clear D. In DNA form, the CDR3 reads TGTGCCAGCAGCGGCAGCGTCACAGATACGCAGTATTTT. It translates to CASSGSVTDTQYF.